Sequencing of this T cell receptor (beta chain) was carried out in a study of control samples from healthy donors and cancer patients. The CDR3 runs to 14 residues. The germline V gene encodes CDR1 LGHNA and CDR2 YNFKEQ. Trimming cost V 3 bases and J 5 bases, with 11 bases left between them. Some clones are missing from TCRdb's copy, which holds only in-frame ones; the method was immunoSEQ multiplex PCR. Of about 100,000 clones listed, 82% are singletons. The chain has TRBV4-2 and TRBJ1-5; D unclear. The TCR was taken from a man aged 18 to 30 in good health. Sample: blood. Here the CDR3 DNA reads TGTGCCAGCAGCCAGGAGGACGGGGATCAGCCCCAGCATTTT. Protein: CASSQEDGDQPQHF.